These T cell receptor beta chains were read from a single sample in a study of T cell repertoires in cytomegalovirus infection. Which antigens these TCRs recognize remains unknown. Each CDR3 protein is one row after TCRdb ran MiXCR on the reads. The sample lists 550,000 to 700,000 distinct CDR3 sequences; 40% were seen once. Sequencing used cultured PBMCs, obtained from culture after CMV antigen stimulation. These receptors all stem from a human donor in good health (CMV status not recorded). Some clones in this sample may be carry-over from other donors' samples. The CDR3 runs from the conserved cysteine through the conserved F or W. The size of a clone is reported for some rows only, either as once, few or many, or as a class for expanded clones.

size | V | CDR3
- | TRBV7-4 | CAGSLIGTGAWGYTF
- | TRBV11-2 | CASTTGLAGAGETQYF
- | TRBV7-9 | CASSVATTGPGSYNEQFF
- | TRBV20-1 | CSARATSGTNTQYF
few | TRBV7-6 | CASSLEATVSGNTIYF
- | TRBV7-9 | CASSFPGLGLETQYF
- | TRBV7-2 | CASSLDSGGNIQYF
- | TRBV7-6 | CASSPDGVWEQYF
- | TRBV5-1 | CASSPGRGGRETQYF
- | TRBV20-1 | CSARDRRGARDTQYF
- | TRBV7-9 | CASSFPSTSGRGYNEQFF
- | TRBV3-1 | CASSQQGRHTEAFF
- | TRBV7-9 | CASSLLSGRAVNEQFF
- | TRBV5-4 | CASRRGSSYNEQFF
- | TRBV7-8 | CASSQKSGGLSYEQYF
few | TRBV2 | CASSTGRSNQPQHF
- | TRBV19 | CASRGAGGPNEQFF
- | TRBV6-5 | CASSYSPPRGLGETQYF
once | TRBV12-5 | CASGPLSYDSYSPLHF
- | TRBV4-1 | CASSQSQGRNTIYF
- | TRBV11-2 | CASSLNPSGGLIQETQYF
few | TRBV19 | CATKPRGSAVSSGANVLTF
few | TRBV6-1 | CASRAKGSSYNEQFF
- | TRBV15 | CATSVRTGGEQYF
- | TRBV27 | CASGRGTTYYEQYF
- | TRBV4-1 | CASSQWFEQPQHF
- | TRBV6-1 | CASSLLRGGDPYEQYF
- | TRBV5-5 | CANRSNQPQHF
once | TRBV6-1 | CASSEQGYEAFF
- | TRBV4-1 | CASSTPPGRVNEKLFF
- | TRBV28 | CASNQAGGVTEAFF
- | TRBV7-9 | CASSFRPSGRNEQFF
- | TRBV4-1 | CASSVRTGGNEQFF
- | TRBV6-2/TRBV6-3 | CASYGTALRIEYF
few | TRBV18 | CASSLWDNYNSPLHF
- | TRBV19 | CASSIIGSSNTGELFF
few | TRBV7-9 | CASSATGTDYGYTF
- | TRBV29-1 | CSVEREVDTQYF
few | TRBV6-5 | CASRRRGEQYF
- | TRBV12-3/TRBV12-4 | CASRPGRVYGYTF
few | TRBV27 | CASTAPSNQPQHF
- | TRBV7-2 | CASSLRGLPEEQYF
- | TRBV7-8 | CASSRLGGRETQYF
- | TRBV7-9 | CASSLAAGSTEAFF
- | TRBV12-3/TRBV12-4 | CASTRQGGVRAFF